A single sample is the source of the 9 T cell receptor beta chains below, sequenced in a study of blood T cell repertoires in COVID-19. The assay was immunoSEQ multiplex PCR, and TCRdb's table has in-frame clones only and misses some. In the table there are 150,000 to 200,000 clones, over 75% of which are singletons. Specimen: PBMCs or T cells enriched from blood (not recorded which). These receptors all come from a man between 50 and 59 years old who had recovered from COVID-19.

The chain joins TRBV28 to TRBJ2-3, with TRBD1 matching 7 bases. The CDR3 is 21 residues long. Trimming at V came to 6 bases and at J to 2 bases, leaving 26 bases not matched to a gene. CDR1 is MDHEN and CDR2 is SYDVKM in the germline V gene. This CDR3 is CASSDGDGKGGAPGDTDTQYF. CDR3 nucleotides: TGTGCCAGCAGCGACGGAGACGGGAAAGGGGGCGCCCCTGGAGACACAGATACGCAGTATTTT.

This clone was detected only once. The chain joins TRBV7-3 to TRBJ2-3; possible D gene TRBD2, 5 bases. The length of the CDR3 is 14 residues. CDR1 is SGHTA and CDR2 is FQGTGA in the germline V gene. V was clipped by 4 bases and J by 10 bases, with 18 bases between them. CDR3: CASSSERTGDPQYF. The CDR3 DNA reads TGTGCCAGCAGCTCCGAGAGGACTGGGGATCCGCAGTATTTT.

The gene calls are TRBV12-3 or TRBV12-4 and TRBJ1-5; D unclear. This CDR3 has 13 amino acids. Between the trimmed V and J ends, which lost 3 bases and 7 bases, there was a span of 10 bases. CDR3 residues: CASSLGERQPQHF. The CDR3 nucleotides read TGTGCCAGCAGTTTGGGCGAACGGCAGCCCCAGCATTTT.

The chain combines TRBV5-1 with TRBJ2-7; 9 nucleotides align to TRBD1. The germline V gene has CDR1 SGHRS and CDR2 YFSETQ. CDR3 length equals 16 residues. The J segment lost 2 bases and the V segment lost 0 bases, leaving 6 bases of the junction unmatched. The CDR3 loop reads CASSLVQGASTYEQYF. CDR3 sequence (DNA): TGCGCCAGCAGCTTGGTACAGGGGGCGAGCACCTACGAGCAGTACTTC.

The sample holds a few counts of this clone. This chain joins TRBV9 and TRBJ2-3, with D perhaps TRBD2 (6 bases). The CDR3 is 13 amino acids. Germline V lookup: CDR1 SGDLS, CDR2 YYNGEE. Trimming shortened V by 5 bases and J by 2 bases, and 9 bases separated the two germline ends. The CDR3 loop reads CASSIAATDTQYF. The CDR3 DNA is TGTGCCAGCAGTATAGCGGCCACAGATACGCAGTATTTT.

This clone was counted once. The V and J genes are TRBV12-3 or TRBV12-4 and TRBJ2-7; 7 positions match TRBD2. The CDR3 consists of 13 residues. Unmatched junction bases numbered 6, after V lost 6 bases and J lost 4 bases. The CDR3 loop reads CASRKREEYEQYF. The CDR3 DNA is TGTGCCAGCAGGAAGCGGGAAGAGTACGAGCAGTACTTC.

V and J are TRBV9 and TRBJ2-1; TRBD1 is a possible D gene (5 bases). Between the trimmed V and J ends, which lost 0 bases and 6 bases, there was a span of 10 bases. The CDR3 runs 14 residues. Germline CDR1 SGDLS, CDR2 YYNGEE. The CDR3 nucleotides are TGTGCCAGCAGCGTAGGGGGTGACAGCAATGAGCAGTTCTTC. Protein product: CASSVGGDSNEQFF.

The rearrangement joins TRBV9 to TRBJ2-3; 10 bases agree with TRBD2. The CDR3 sequence is 16 residues long. CDR1 SGDLS and CDR2 YYNGEE come from the germline V gene. V dropped 6 bases and J dropped 4; count of bases not matched to a gene: 11. CDR3 region: CASTVEAGGPPDTQYF. CDR3 coding DNA: TGTGCCAGCACCGTCGAAGCGGGGGGGCCCCCAGATACGCAGTATTTT.

V and J are TRBV18 and TRBJ1-2; D possibly corresponds to TRBD1 (5 bases). The V gene lost 2 bases and the J gene lost 12 bases, with 19 bases spanning the gap. The CDR3 runs 14 residues. Germline CDR1 reads KGHSH; CDR2 reads LQKENI. CDR3 sequence: CASSPSVAGKADTF. CDR3 DNA: TGTGCCAGCTCACCATCGGTTGCAGGGAAGGCGGACACCTTC.